This T cell receptor beta chain was sequenced during a study of PD-L1 blockade in urothelial cancer. For the study at large: Earlier, patients had received 0 to 3 chemotherapy regimens. Blood samples contained a median 141,255 T cells.

The time point denotes: pretreatment peripheral blood. Synthetically made TCR analog templates were put into each PCR as spikes. Profiled with immunoSEQ multiplex PCR; TCRdb holds only in-frame clones, not every one. The repertoire has under 100,000 clones, roughly 89% of them found once; the top ten carry about 1.6%. The CDR3 loop spans 17 amino acids. The germline V gene encodes CDR1 LNHDA and CDR2 SQIVND (reference sequence). Trimming took off 3 bases at V and 2 bases at J, with 18 bases between the two ends. The TCR was taken from a man aged 55 to 69 with urothelial cancer. The sequenced sample was PBMCs, obtained around atezolizumab (anti-PD-L1) treatment. The J gene is TRBJ2-3, the V gene TRBV19, with D possibly being TRBD2 (6 bases). Written as DNA, the CDR3 is TGTGCCAGTAGTATTGGGGCGGGATTCGTTAACACAGATACGCAGTATTTT. Protein sequence: CASSIGAGFVNTDTQYF.